Listed here are 32 T cell receptor beta chains from one sample, sequenced in a study of response to subunit inactivated influenza vaccine. From the RT-PCR reads, TCRdb called clonotypes with MiXCR, one entry per CDR3 protein. The sample has more than 400,000 distinct CDR3 sequences, approximately 6.9% seen once; the top ten hold roughly 13%. The specimen comprised PBMCs from blood, sampled 23 to 25 months after vaccination. The receptors were sampled from a man between 50 and 75 years old who received an inactivated influenza vaccine.

This clonotype has ten or more counts. The chain joins TRBV5-1 to TRBJ2-3; possible D gene TRBD2, 5 bases. Germline CDR1 reads SGHRS; CDR2 reads YFSETQ. Trimming left V 0 bases short and J 6 bases short, with 11 bases between. The CDR3 covers 14 residues. Here the CDR3 DNA reads TGCGCCAGCAGCTTGGCTACCCCGGGGGATACGCAGTATTTT. Amino acids: CASSLATPGDTQYF.

J is TRBJ2-1 and V is TRBV11-1, with 11 nucleotides matching TRBD1. This CDR3 comprises 18 residues. Per the germline V gene, CDR1 is SGHAT and CDR2 is FQDESV (reference sequence). V gave up 1 base and J gave up 4 bases; unmatched junction bases: 9. The CDR3 nucleotides are TGTGCCAGCAGCTTAGTCGCCCTGGGACAGGGGGGATACAATGAGCAGTTCTTC. Residues: CASSLVALGQGGYNEQFF.

In this sample, this clonotype turned up many times. The V gene is TRBV5-6, the J gene TRBJ1-1; tentatively, D is TRBD1 (6 bases). The ends were cut back, 3 bases at V and 6 bases at J, with 9 bases in the middle. Germline V CDR1 and CDR2: SGHDT, YYEEEE. This CDR3 has 12 residues. CDR3 amino acids: CASSSTGAEAFF. As DNA, the CDR3 is TGTGCCAGCAGCTCGACAGGAGCTGAAGCTTTCTTT.

The gene calls are TRBV3-1 and TRBJ1-1; 9 bases agree with TRBD1. The CDR3 is 16 residues long. The junction had 8 bases not matched to a gene; V was cut back by 2 bases and J by 4 bases. Germline values: CDR1 LGHDT, CDR2 YNNKEL (reference sequence). This chain's CDR3 is CASSQFPTGGLTEAFF. CDR3 bases: TGTGCCAGCAGCCAATTCCCGACAGGGGGACTCACTGAAGCTTTCTTT.

There are a few counts of this clonotype. The J gene is TRBJ1-5, the V gene TRBV20-1, with D unresolved. V was cut by 0 bases and J by 3 bases, with 12 bases left in between. Per the germline V gene, CDR1 is DFQATT and CDR2 is SNEGSKA (reference sequence). The CDR3 loop spans 15 amino acids. CDR3 residues: CSARDARGPNQPQHF. The DNA of the CDR3 is TGCAGTGCTAGAGATGCTAGAGGGCCCAATCAGCCCCAGCATTTT.

The gene calls are TRBV5-1 and TRBJ1-1; 8 bases are shared with TRBD1. The V segment lost 3 bases and the J segment 3 bases; nucleotides outside the gene matches: 10. Germline V gene lookup returns CDR1 SGHRS and CDR2 YFSETQ. This CDR3 comprises 16 residues. CDR3 sequence: CASSSKQGARDTEAFF. CDR3 coding DNA: TGCGCCAGCAGCTCCAAGCAGGGGGCGAGGGACACTGAAGCTTTCTTT.

The chain links TRBV4-3 to TRBJ1-3; 8 bases agree with TRBD1. Per the germline V gene, CDR1 is LGHNA and CDR2 is YSLEER. After removal of 8 bases from V and 7 bases from J, the junction contained 28 bases not matched to a gene. CDR3 length: 20 residues. The chain's CDR3 is CASWMAQGARGAPCLNTIYF. DNA of the CDR3: TGCGCCAGCTGGATGGCCCAGGGGGCGCGGGGGGCCCCGTGCCTGAACACCATATATTTT.

The table lists this clonotype with a few counts. The rearrangement joins TRBV4-1 to TRBJ1-1; no reliable D call. This CDR3 contains 20 residues. The ends were cut back, 0 bases at V and 1 base at J, with 24 bases in the middle. Looked up from germline, CDR1 is MGHRA and CDR2 is YSYEKL. The CDR3 nucleotides are TGCGCCAGCAGCCAAGAACCGCCGGGTTGGGGTTTTGCGGGGAACACTGAAGCTTTCTTT. It encodes CASSQEPPGWGFAGNTEAFF.

This clonotype has more than one count but fewer than ten. V is TRBV15 and J is TRBJ2-2; the match to TRBD2 covers 8 bases. In germline, CDR1 is LNHNV, CDR2 YYDKDF (reference sequence). This CDR3 spans 15 amino acids. With 6 bases clipped from V and 4 bases from J, the junction kept 7 bases outside the gene matches. CDR3 region: CATRAGTRSTGELFF. The DNA of the CDR3 is TGTGCCACCAGAGCCGGGACTAGAAGCACCGGGGAGCTGTTTTTT.

There are many counts of this clonotype. This rearrangement joins TRBV20-1 to TRBJ2-7; D ambiguous. The CDR3 contains 12 residues. Between the trimmed V and J ends, which lost 0 bases and 6 bases, there was a span of 9 bases. The germline gives CDR1 DFQATT, CDR2 SNEGSKA (reference sequence). The CDR3, as DNA: TGCAGTGCTAGAGATTTATCGATCGAGCAGTACTTC. Its protein is CSARDLSIEQYF.

The V gene is TRBV15, the J gene TRBJ2-1; perhaps D is TRBD1 or TRBD2 (7 bases each). V lost 3 bases, J lost 8 bases, and 17 bases lay in between. This CDR3 is 15 amino acids long. Looked up from germline, CDR1 is LNHNV and CDR2 is YYDKDF (reference sequence). CDR3 DNA sequence: TGTGCCACCAGCAGGAAGAGCGGGACAGCAGATGAGCAGTTCTTC. Translation gives CATSRKSGTADEQFF.

This clonotype was observed a handful of times. The chain uses TRBV5-1 and TRBJ1-1; 9 nucleotides match TRBD1. Trimming took 6 bases from V and 7 from J; bases not matched to a gene: 7. CDR3 length equals 13 residues. CDR1 and CDR2 (germline): SGHRS, YFSETQ. CDR3 in amino acids: CASMETGGIEAFF. The CDR3 nucleotides read TGCGCCAGCATGGAGACAGGGGGAATTGAAGCTTTCTTT.

This clonotype came up a few times. The chain carries TRBV7-2 and TRBJ2-3, with 8 bases lining up with TRBD2. This CDR3 contains 16 residues. CDR1 is SGHTA and CDR2 is FQGNSA in the germline V gene. The junction had 6 bases not matched to a gene; V was cut back by 2 bases and J by 2 bases. In nucleotides, the CDR3 is TGTGCCAGCAGCTTACAAGCGGGGGCGCTCACAGATACGCAGTATTTT. Its translation is CASSLQAGALTDTQYF.

The chain uses TRBV7-2 and TRBJ2-3, with TRBD2 matching 10 bases. Germline CDR1 SGHTA, CDR2 FQGNSA. The V and J ends lost 5 bases and 2 bases, in that order; junction bases with no gene match: 7. The CDR3 totals 16 residues. The CDR3 nucleotides are TGTGCCAGCAGCCGACGGACTAGCGGAATCACAGATACGCAGTATTTT. Its translation: CASSRRTSGITDTQYF.

This clonotype appeared many times. V is TRBV5-5 and J is TRBJ1-5; D possibly corresponds to TRBD1 (5 bases). Deletions cut 4 bases from V and 0 bases from J, with 11 bases between. CDR1 SGHKS and CDR2 YYEKEE come from the germline V gene (reference sequence). The CDR3 is 15 residues long. The CDR3 is CASSAGGDSNQPQHF. Written as DNA, the CDR3 is TGTGCCAGCAGCGCGGGGGGGGATAGCAATCAGCCCCAGCATTTT. Complete variable domain (other parts from reference TRBV5-5 and TRBJ1-5): DAGVTQSPTHLIKTRGQQVTLRCSPISGHKSVSWYQQVLGQGPQFIFQYYEKEERGRGNFPDRFSARQFPNYSSELNVNALLLGDSALYLCASSAGGDSNQPQHFGDGTRLSIL.

Many counts were recorded for this clonotype. The chain couples TRBV4-2 to TRBJ2-5; 10 nucleotides line up with TRBD2. This CDR3 comprises 17 residues. V gave up 0 bases and J gave up 3 bases; unmatched junction bases: 7. CDR1 is LGHNA and CDR2 is YNFKEQ in the germline V gene. CDR3 in amino acids: CASSQDQLAGTKETQYF. CDR3 DNA sequence: TGTGCCAGCAGCCAAGATCAACTAGCGGGGACAAAAGAGACCCAGTACTTC.

This clonotype was seen a few times. The rearrangement joins TRBV18 to TRBJ2-5, with D perhaps matching TRBD2 (5 bases). V was cut by 5 bases and J by 3 bases, with 7 bases left in between. This CDR3 is built from 12 residues. Looked up from germline, CDR1 is KGHSH and CDR2 is LQKENI. The CDR3 nucleotides read TGTGCCAGCTCATCGAGGGAAGAGACCCAGTACTTC. It yields the protein CASSSREETQYF.

The chain recombines TRBV20-1 with TRBJ2-7, with D possibly called TRBD1 or TRBD2 (5 bases each). V was cut by 3 bases and J by 0 bases, with 15 bases left in between. The germline CDR1 and CDR2 sequences are DFQATT and SNEGSKA (reference sequence). CDR3 length: 15 amino acids. The chain's CDR3 is CSASPLRDRSYEQYF. DNA for the CDR3: TGCAGTGCTAGCCCCCTCAGGGACCGCTCCTACGAGCAGTACTTC.

This clonotype was counted many times. This sequence joins TRBV6-5 and TRBJ2-5; 7 bases match TRBD2. This CDR3 is 15 amino acids long. From germline, CDR1 is MNHEY and CDR2 SVGAGI. Unmatched junction bases numbered 9, after V lost 4 bases and J lost 4 bases. This CDR3 reads CASSFGAGESETQYF. CDR3 DNA sequence: TGTGCCAGCAGTTTTGGGGCGGGAGAATCAGAGACCCAGTACTTC.

This clonotype occurred a few times. This chain uses TRBV19 with TRBJ2-7; tentatively, D is TRBD1 (6 bases). Germline V lookup: CDR1 LNHDA, CDR2 SQIVND (reference sequence). Trimming cost V 5 bases and J 3 bases, with 11 bases left between them. The CDR3 contains 13 residues. The chain's CDR3 is CASSSWDIYEQYF. For the CDR3, the DNA is TGTGCCAGTAGTTCGTGGGACATCTACGAGCAGTACTTC.

This chain links TRBV20-1 with TRBJ2-6; D might be TRBD2 (6 bases). Per the germline V gene, CDR1 is DFQATT and CDR2 is SNEGSKA (reference sequence). The CDR3 covers 15 residues. V was shortened by 5 bases and J by 2 bases, with 13 bases between the two germline ends. The CDR3 here is CSAHRRGAGANVLTF. DNA of the CDR3: TGCAGTGCTCACCGGAGGGGTGCTGGGGCCAACGTCCTGACTTTC.

This clonotype was observed a few times. The gene calls are TRBV29-1 and TRBJ2-7; the D call may be TRBD1 or TRBD2 (5 bases each). The CDR3 is made up of 11 amino acids. Germline V gene lookup returns CDR1 SQVTM and CDR2 ANQGSEA. Trimming stripped 6 bases from V and 9 bases from J, with 15 bases between. The CDR3 DNA reads TGCAGCGTCGCAGGGACGGTGAGGCAGTACTTC. It encodes CSVAGTVRQYF.

This clonotype was seen a few times. The chain is built from TRBV5-6 and TRBJ1-4, with D hard to call. Germline V gene sequence: CDR1 SGHDT, CDR2 YYEEEE. There are 12 residues in the CDR3. V dropped 2 bases and J dropped 7 bases, with 6 bases sitting between them. The CDR3 loop is CASSFNSEKLFF. Written as DNA, the CDR3 is TGTGCCAGCAGCTTCAACAGTGAAAAACTGTTTTTT. Using reference TRBV5-6 and TRBJ1-4 for the parts outside the CDR3, the full variable domain is DAGVTQSPTHLIKTRGQQVTLRCSPKSGHDTVSWYQQALGQGPQFIFQYYEEEERQRGNFPDRFSGHQFPNYSSELNVNALLLGDSALYLCASSFNSEKLFFGSGTQLSVL.

This sequence joins TRBV12-3 or TRBV12-4 and TRBJ2-7; tentative D call: TRBD1 (6 bases). Deletions cut 6 bases from V and 3 bases from J, with 15 bases between. The length of the CDR3 is 14 residues. The CDR3 spells CASSYRDTGYEQYF. The CDR3 coding sequence is TGTGCCAGCAGCTACAGGGATACCGGCTACGAGCAGTACTTC.

The rearrangement joins TRBV7-2 to TRBJ2-1, with D perhaps assigned TRBD1 or TRBD2 (5 bases each). The CDR3 is 15 amino acids. Trimming removed 5 bases from V and 7 bases from J, with 18 bases in between. CDR1 SGHTA and CDR2 FQGNSA come from the germline V gene. CDR3 protein: CASSKTGTVFNEQFF. The CDR3 DNA reads TGTGCCAGCAGCAAAACCGGGACGGTTTTTAATGAGCAGTTCTTC. The whole variable domain, filled in from reference TRBV7-2 and TRBJ2-1, reads GAGVSQSPSNKVTEKGKDVELRCDPISGHTALYWYRQSLGQGLEFLIYFQGNSAPDKSGLPSDRFSAERTGGSVSTLTIQRTQQEDSAVYLCASSKTGTVFNEQFFGPGTRLTVL.

This clonotype was recorded many times. This chain connects TRBV2 to TRBJ2-6; D is unresolved. Germline V gene lookup returns CDR1 SNHLY and CDR2 FYNNEI. V was clipped by 5 bases and J by 1 base, with 15 bases between them. This CDR3 is 17 amino acids long. CDR3: CASSRQPIQSGANVLTF. The CDR3 coding sequence is TGTGCCAGCAGTCGTCAACCCATACAATCTGGGGCCAACGTCCTGACTTTC.

The chain joins TRBV30 to TRBJ1-1; no reliable D call. This CDR3 has 14 residues. Germline CDR1 GTSNPN, CDR2 SVGIG (reference sequence). The V gene lost 0 bases and the J gene lost 4 bases, with 12 bases spanning the gap. The CDR3 coding sequence is TGTGCCTGGAGTGTAGGGAGGAGGTCCACTGAAGCTTTCTTT. The encoded protein is CAWSVGRRSTEAFF.

This clonotype has more than one count but fewer than ten. The J gene is TRBJ1-1, the V gene TRBV29-1, with no clear D. Per the germline V gene, CDR1 is SQVTM and CDR2 is ANQGSEA. The CDR3 contains 15 residues. Trimming cost V 2 bases and J 3 bases, with 16 bases left between them. In DNA, the CDR3 is TGCAGCGTTGAACCCCAGTTTAGGGTAGACACTGAAGCTTTCTTT. It translates to CSVEPQFRVDTEAFF. Using reference TRBV29-1 and TRBJ1-1 for the parts outside the CDR3, the full variable domain is SAVISQKPSRDICQRGTSLTIQCQVDSQVTMMFWYRQQPGQSLTLIATANQGSEATYESGFVIDKFPISRPNLTFSTLTVSNMSPEDSSIYLCSVEPQFRVDTEAFFGQGTRLTVV.

This clonotype was picked up a small number of times. This chain uses TRBV27 with TRBJ1-3; no firm D call. This CDR3 comprises 12 residues. Looked up from germline, CDR1 is MNHEY and CDR2 is SMNVEV (reference sequence). Trimming took 8 bases from V and 0 from J, leaving 5 bases between them. DNA of the CDR3: TGTGCCAGCGTTAGCTCTGGAAACACCATATATTTT. Translated, it gives CASVSSGNTIYF.

This clonotype has more than one count but fewer than ten. This chain joins TRBV20-1 and TRBJ2-1; 10 nucleotides align to TRBD2. Germline V gives CDR1 DFQATT, CDR2 SNEGSKA (reference sequence). Losses at the gene ends were 5 bases for V and 7 bases for J; bases not matched to a gene: 2. The CDR3 sequence is 12 residues long. The CDR3 spells CSALGLANEQFF. CDR3 DNA: TGCAGTGCTTTGGGACTAGCGAATGAGCAGTTCTTC.

This clonotype was seen a few times. The chain carries TRBV11-2 and TRBJ2-4, with TRBD2 identical over 7 bases. The CDR3 consists of 16 residues. J gave up 1 base and V 5 bases, and 8 bases lay outside the gene matches. The V gene's germline CDR1 is SGHAT and CDR2 FQNNGV. The CDR3 coding sequence is TGTGCCAGCAGCCCCCAACTCGGGAGGGCCAAAAACATTCAGTACTTC. Translating it yields CASSPQLGRAKNIQYF.

This chain connects TRBV12-3 or TRBV12-4 to TRBJ2-3; TRBD1 agrees at 8 bases. V lost 3 bases to trimming and J lost 12 bases; unmatched junction nucleotides: 5. The CDR3 runs 12 residues. This CDR3 is CASSFGQGAQYF. The CDR3 coding sequence is TGTGCCAGCAGTTTCGGGCAGGGGGCCCAGTATTTT.